What follows are 3 T cell receptor beta chains derived from one specimen sequenced in a study of T cells in Graves' hyperthyroidism and ophthalmopathy. Amplification yielded TCR beta CDR3 regions, with RNA transcripts as the source. The TCR CDR3 first-round RT-PCR relied on the HTBI primer set. TCRdb ran MiXCR on the multiplex PCR reads and lists one entry per CDR3 protein. The data contain 350,000 to 450,000 distinct CDR3 sequences, around an eighth of them singletons. Sequences were obtained from blood. These receptor sequences come from a middle-aged man with Graves' ophthalmopathy.

V gene TRBV7-9 combines with J gene TRBJ2-1; D may match TRBD1 or TRBD2 (5 bases each). The V end was cut by 2 bases, the J end by 7 bases, with 15 bases between. CDR1 and CDR2 (germline): SEHNR, FQNEAQ (reference sequence). The CDR3 has 15 residues. Here the CDR3 reads CASSLTRSYRNEQFF. The DNA for the CDR3 is TGTGCCAGCAGCTTAACTAGGTCCTACAGGAATGAGCAGTTCTTC.

This clonotype was detected only a few times. This chain connects TRBV15 to TRBJ2-7, with TRBD2 matching over 7 bases. V was clipped by 6 bases and J by 3 bases; unmatched bases: 8. Germline-derived CDR1 and CDR2 are LNHNV and YYDKDF (reference sequence). This CDR3 has 14 residues. Written as DNA, the CDR3 is TGTGCCACCAGTGGGACGGGGGGTTACTACGAGCAGTACTTC. Protein: CATSGTGGYYEQYF. The full variable domain, in which reference TRBV15 and TRBJ2-7 provide the parts outside the CDR3, is DAMVIQNPRYQVTQFGKPVTLSCSQTLNHNVMYWYQQKSSQAPKLLFHYYDKDFNNEADTPDNFQSRRPNTSFCFLDIRSPGLGDTAMYLCATSGTGGYYEQYFGPGTRLTVT.

The chain couples TRBV5-5 to TRBJ2-1; D gene uncertain. V lost 4 bases, J lost 6 bases, and 17 bases lay in between. Germline CDR1 reads SGHKS; CDR2 reads YYEKEE (reference sequence). The CDR3 spans 15 residues. The CDR3 DNA reads TGTGCCAGCAGCCTTCAATACTTCGGTGGCAATGAGCAGTTCTTC. This sequence encodes CASSLQYFGGNEQFF.